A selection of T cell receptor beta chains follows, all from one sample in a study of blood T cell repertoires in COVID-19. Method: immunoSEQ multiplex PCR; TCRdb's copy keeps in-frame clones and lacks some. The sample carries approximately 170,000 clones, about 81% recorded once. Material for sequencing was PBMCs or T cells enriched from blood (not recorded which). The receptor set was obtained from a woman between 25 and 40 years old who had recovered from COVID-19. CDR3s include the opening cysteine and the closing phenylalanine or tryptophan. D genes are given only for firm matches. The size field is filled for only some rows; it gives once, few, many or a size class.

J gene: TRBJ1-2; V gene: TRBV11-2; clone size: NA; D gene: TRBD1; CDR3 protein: CATRSLTGRSHGYTF; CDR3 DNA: TGTGCCACCCGTTCACTGACAGGGCGATCTCATGGCTACACCTTC
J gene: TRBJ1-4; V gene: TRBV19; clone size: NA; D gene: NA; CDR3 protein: CASSPKWAGNEKLFF; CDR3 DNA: TGTGCCAGTAGTCCCAAATGGGCGGGGAATGAAAAACTGTTTTTT
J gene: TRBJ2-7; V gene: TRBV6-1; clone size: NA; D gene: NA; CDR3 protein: CASSEAGEYEQYF; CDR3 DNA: TGTGCCAGCAGTGAAGCGGGAGAGTACGAGCAGTACTTC
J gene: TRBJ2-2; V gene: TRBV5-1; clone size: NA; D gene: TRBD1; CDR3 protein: CASSPWTGFDTGELFF; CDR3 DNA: TGCGCCAGCAGCCCATGGACAGGGTTTGACACCGGGGAGCTGTTTTTT
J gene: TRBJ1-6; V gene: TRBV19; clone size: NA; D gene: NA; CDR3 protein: CASSISVAAYNSPLHF; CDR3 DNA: TGTGCCAGTAGTATAAGCGTCGCAGCCTATAATTCACCCCTCCACTTT
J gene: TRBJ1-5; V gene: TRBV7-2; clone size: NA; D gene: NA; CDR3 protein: CASSLRQSNQPQHF; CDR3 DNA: TGTGCCAGCAGTCTTAGACAAAGCAATCAGCCCCAGCATTTT
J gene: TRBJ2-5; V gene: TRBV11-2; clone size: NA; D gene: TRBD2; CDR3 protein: CASSYTSGIETQYF; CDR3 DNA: TGTGCCAGCAGCTACACTAGCGGGATTGAGACCCAGTACTTC
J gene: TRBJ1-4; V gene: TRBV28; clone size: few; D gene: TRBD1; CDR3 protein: CASGGTGGGEKLFF; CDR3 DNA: TGTGCCAGCGGGGGGACAGGGGGAGGGGAAAAACTGTTTTTT
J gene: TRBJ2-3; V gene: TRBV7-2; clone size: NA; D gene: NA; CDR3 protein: CASSLAHSSSTDTQYF; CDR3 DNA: TGTGCCAGCAGCTTAGCGCACAGTTCTAGCACAGATACGCAGTATTTT
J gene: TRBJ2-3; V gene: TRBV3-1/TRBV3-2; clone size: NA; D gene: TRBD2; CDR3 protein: CASSQVGRDSQTLMNTQYF; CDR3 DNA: TGTGCCAGCAGCCAAGTGGGGAGGGACTCCCAAACACTTATGAATACGCAGTATTTT
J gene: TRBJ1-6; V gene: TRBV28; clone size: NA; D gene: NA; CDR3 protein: CASSFSSPLHF; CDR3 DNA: TGTGCCAGCAGTTTCTCCTCACCCCTCCACTTT
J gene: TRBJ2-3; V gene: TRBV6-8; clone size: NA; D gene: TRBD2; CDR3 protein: CASTHPSGRAHAQYF; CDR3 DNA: TGTGCCAGCACCCACCCTAGCGGGAGGGCCCATGCGCAGTATTTT
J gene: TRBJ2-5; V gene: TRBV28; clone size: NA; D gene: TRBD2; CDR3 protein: CASSHPGLAGPETQYF; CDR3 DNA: TGTGCCAGCAGTCATCCGGGACTAGCGGGACCAGAGACCCAGTACTTC
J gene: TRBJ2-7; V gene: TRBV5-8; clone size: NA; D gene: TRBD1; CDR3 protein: CASTLRTTGGIYEQYF; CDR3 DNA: TGTGCCAGCACCCTACGCACAACAGGGGGAATCTACGAGCAGTACTTC
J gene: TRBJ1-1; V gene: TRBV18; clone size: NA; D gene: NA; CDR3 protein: CASSLEDSAMNTEAFF; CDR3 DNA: TGTGCCAGCTCGCTCGAGGACAGCGCAATGAACACTGAAGCTTTCTTT
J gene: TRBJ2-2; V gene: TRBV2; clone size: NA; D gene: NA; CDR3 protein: CASSDRLNTGELFF; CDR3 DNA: TGTGCCAGCAGCGACAGGCTCAACACCGGGGAGCTGTTTTTT
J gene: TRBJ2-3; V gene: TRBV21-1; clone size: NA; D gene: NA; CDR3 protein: CASSRQRGLGRTDTQYF; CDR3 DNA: TGTGCCAGCAGCCGTCAAAGGGGGCTTGGCCGCACAGATACGCAGTATTTT
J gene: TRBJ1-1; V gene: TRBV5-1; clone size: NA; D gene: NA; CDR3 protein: CASSLTVGTEAFF; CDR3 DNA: TGCGCCAGCAGCCTGACAGTGGGCACTGAAGCTTTCTTT
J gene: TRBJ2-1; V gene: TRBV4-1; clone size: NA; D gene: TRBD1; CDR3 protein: CASSQPSGTGVRNEQFF; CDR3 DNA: TGCGCCAGCAGCCAGCCTTCCGGGACAGGAGTCCGGAATGAGCAGTTCTTC
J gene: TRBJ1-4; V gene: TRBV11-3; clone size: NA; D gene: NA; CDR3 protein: CASSLGTRVQYEKLFF; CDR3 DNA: TGTGCCAGCAGCTTAGGTACGAGGGTGCAGTATGAAAAACTGTTTTTT
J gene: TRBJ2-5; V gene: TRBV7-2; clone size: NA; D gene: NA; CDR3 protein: CASSLGVAGGGTQYF; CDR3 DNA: TGTGCCAGCAGCTTAGGCGTAGCCGGAGGTGGGACCCAGTACTTC
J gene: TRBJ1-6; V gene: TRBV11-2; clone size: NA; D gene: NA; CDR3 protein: CASSLEPRSSYNSPLHF; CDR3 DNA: TGTGCCAGCAGCTTAGAACCCCGGAGCTCCTATAATTCACCCCTCCACTTT
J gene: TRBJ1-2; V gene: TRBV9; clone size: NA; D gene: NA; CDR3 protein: CASGEAGHGYGYTF; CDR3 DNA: TGTGCCTCCGGGGAGGCAGGCCATGGCTATGGCTACACCTTC
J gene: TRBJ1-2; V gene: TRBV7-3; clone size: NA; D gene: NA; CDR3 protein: CASSQTTGAMGYTF; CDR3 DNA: TGTGCCAGCAGCCAGACGACCGGAGCTATGGGCTACACCTTC
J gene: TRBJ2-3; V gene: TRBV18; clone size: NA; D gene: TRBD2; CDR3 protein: CASRGSLADTQYF; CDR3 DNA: TGTGCCTCGCGGGGGTCCTTGGCAGATACGCAGTATTTT
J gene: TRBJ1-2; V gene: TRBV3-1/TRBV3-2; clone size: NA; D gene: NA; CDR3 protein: CASNSGSGYTF; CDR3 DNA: TGTGCCAGCAATTCTGGGAGTGGCTACACCTTC
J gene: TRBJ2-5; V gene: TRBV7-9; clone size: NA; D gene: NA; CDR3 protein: CASSFKQGLETQYF; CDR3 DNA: TGTGCCAGCAGCTTTAAACAGGGCCTAGAGACCCAGTACTTC
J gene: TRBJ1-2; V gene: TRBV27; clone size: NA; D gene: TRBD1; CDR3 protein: CASSSGGYGYTF; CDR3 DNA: TGTGCCAGCAGTTCAGGGGGCTATGGCTACACCTTC
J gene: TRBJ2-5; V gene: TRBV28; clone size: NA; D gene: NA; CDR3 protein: CASSFRVSRARETQYF; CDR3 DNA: TGTGCCAGCAGTTTCCGGGTCAGCCGAGCCCGGGAGACCCAGTACTTC
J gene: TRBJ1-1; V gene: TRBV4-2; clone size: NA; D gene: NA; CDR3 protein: CASSPRGGGSGINTEAFF; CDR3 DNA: TGTGCCAGCAGCCCCCGAGGCGGGGGCTCGGGGATCAACACTGAAGCTTTCTTT
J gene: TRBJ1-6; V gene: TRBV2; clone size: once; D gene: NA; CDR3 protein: CASSDSGSPLHF; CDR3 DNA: TGTGCCAGCAGTGATTCGGGTTCACCCCTCCACTTT
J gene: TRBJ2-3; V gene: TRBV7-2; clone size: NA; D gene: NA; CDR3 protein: CASTPGGLSSTDTQYF; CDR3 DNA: TGTGCCAGCACCCCTGGCGGGCTGAGCAGCACAGATACGCAGTATTTT
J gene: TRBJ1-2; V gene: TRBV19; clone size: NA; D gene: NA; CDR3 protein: CASSIGLLGYTF; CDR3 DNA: TGTGCCAGTAGTATAGGGTTACTCGGCTACACCTTC
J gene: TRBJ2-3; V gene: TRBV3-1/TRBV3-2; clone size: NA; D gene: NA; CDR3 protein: CASSQGAADTQYF; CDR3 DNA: TGTGCCAGCAGCCAAGGTGCGGCAGATACGCAGTATTTT
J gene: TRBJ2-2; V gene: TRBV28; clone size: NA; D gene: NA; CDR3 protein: CASSQGLGPNTGELFF; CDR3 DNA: TGTGCCAGCAGTCAGGGACTTGGACCGAACACCGGGGAGCTGTTTTTT
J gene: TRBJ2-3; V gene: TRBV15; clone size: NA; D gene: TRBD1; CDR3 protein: CATSRDKVGPGQGSAYF; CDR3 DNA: TGTGCCACCAGCAGAGATAAGGTCGGGCCCGGACAGGGGTCGGCGTATTTT
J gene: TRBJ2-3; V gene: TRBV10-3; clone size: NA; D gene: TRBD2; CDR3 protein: CAISAERGVTDTQYF; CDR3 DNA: TGTGCCATCAGTGCCGAGCGGGGGGTCACAGATACGCAGTATTTT
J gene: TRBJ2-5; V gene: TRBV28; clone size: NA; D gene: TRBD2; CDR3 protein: CASLGGLAGFQETQYF; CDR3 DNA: TGTGCCAGCCTAGGGGGACTAGCGGGTTTCCAAGAGACCCAGTACTTC
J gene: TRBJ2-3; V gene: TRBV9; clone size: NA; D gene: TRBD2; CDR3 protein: CASSAKTSGSTDTQYF; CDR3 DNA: TGTGCCAGCAGCGCCAAGACTAGCGGTAGCACAGATACGCAGTATTTT
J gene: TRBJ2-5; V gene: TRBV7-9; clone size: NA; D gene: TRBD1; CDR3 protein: CASSLSGGQETQYF; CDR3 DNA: TGTGCCAGCAGCTTATCAGGGGGCCAAGAGACCCAGTACTTC
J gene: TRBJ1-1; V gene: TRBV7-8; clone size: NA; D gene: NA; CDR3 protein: CASSSGRMNTEAFF; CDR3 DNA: TGTGCCAGCAGCTCAGGCAGAATGAACACTGAAGCTTTCTTT
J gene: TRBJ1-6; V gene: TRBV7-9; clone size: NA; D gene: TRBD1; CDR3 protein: CASSRDRAGSPLHF; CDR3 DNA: TGTGCCAGCAGCCGGGACAGGGCGGGCTCACCCCTCCACTTT
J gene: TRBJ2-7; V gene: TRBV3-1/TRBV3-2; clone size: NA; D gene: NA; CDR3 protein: CASSQTNYEQYF; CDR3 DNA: TGTGCCAGCAGCCAGACAAACTACGAGCAGTACTTC
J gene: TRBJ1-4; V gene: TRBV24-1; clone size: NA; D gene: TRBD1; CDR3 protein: CATSDGDRVGTNEKLFF; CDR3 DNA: TGTGCCACCAGTGATGGGGACAGGGTAGGAACTAATGAAAAACTGTTTTTT
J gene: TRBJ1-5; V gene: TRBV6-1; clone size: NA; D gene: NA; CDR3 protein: CASSENSGINQPQHF; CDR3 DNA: TGTGCCAGCAGTGAAAATTCAGGGATCAATCAGCCCCAGCATTTT
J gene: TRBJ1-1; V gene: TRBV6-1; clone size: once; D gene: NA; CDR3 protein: CASSESTTGNLGGNTEAFF; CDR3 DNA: TGTGCCAGCAGTGAATCCACAACAGGGAATCTTGGTGGGAACACTGAAGCTTTCTTT
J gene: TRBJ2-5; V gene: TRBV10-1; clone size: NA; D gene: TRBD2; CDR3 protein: CASSHPSGGPQETQYF; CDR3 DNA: TGCGCCAGCAGTCACCCGAGCGGGGGACCCCAAGAGACCCAGTACTTC
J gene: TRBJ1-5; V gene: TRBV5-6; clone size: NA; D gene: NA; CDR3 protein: CASSLRSHTLNQPQHF; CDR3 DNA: TGTGCCAGCAGCCTGAGGTCGCATACCCTAAATCAGCCCCAGCATTTT
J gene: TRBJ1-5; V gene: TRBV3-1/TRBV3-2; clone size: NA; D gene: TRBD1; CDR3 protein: CASSPGTGSNQPQHF; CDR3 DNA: TGTGCCAGCAGCCCGGGGACAGGGTCGAATCAGCCCCAGCATTTT
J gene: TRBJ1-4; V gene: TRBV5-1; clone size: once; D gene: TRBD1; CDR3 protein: CASRTTGLNEKLFF; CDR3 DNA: TGCGCCAGCAGGACGACAGGGTTAAATGAAAAACTGTTTTTT
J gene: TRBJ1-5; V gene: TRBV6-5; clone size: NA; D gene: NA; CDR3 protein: CASSPLGEGNQPQHF; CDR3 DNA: TGTGCCAGCAGTCCCCTGGGAGAGGGCAATCAGCCCCAGCATTTT